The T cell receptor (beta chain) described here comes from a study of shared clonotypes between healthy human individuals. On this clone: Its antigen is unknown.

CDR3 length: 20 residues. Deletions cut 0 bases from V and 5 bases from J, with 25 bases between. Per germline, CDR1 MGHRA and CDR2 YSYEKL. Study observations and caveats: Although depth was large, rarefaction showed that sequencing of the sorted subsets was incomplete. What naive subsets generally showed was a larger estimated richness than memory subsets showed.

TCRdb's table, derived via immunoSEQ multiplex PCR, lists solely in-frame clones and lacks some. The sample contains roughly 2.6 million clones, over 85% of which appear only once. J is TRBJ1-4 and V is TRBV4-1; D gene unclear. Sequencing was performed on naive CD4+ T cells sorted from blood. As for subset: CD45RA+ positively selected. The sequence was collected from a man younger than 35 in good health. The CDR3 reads CASSQDIDLSVGRINEKLFF. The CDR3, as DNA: TGCGCCAGCAGCCAAGATATTGATCTTTCAGTCGGACGGATCAATGAAAAACTGTTTTTT.